The 13 T cell receptor beta chains presented below share a single source sample, sequenced in a study of beta chain features in type 1 diabetes. Study-level points and caveats: Researchers report that Type 1 diabetes patients had moderately but significantly shorter TCRB CDR3s across all four CD4+ subsets.

No antigen has been assigned to these receptors. Expressed TCRB transcripts got sequenced, as all isolated RNA was reverse transcribed. The data were produced by immunoSEQ multiplex PCR, yet TCRdb's version contains in-frame clones alone and is incomplete. Here the sample spans some 700,000 clones, 13% being singletons. The sample taken for sequencing was naive CD4+ T cells from blood. Receptors were obtained from a man between 18 and 29 years old with type 1 diabetes.

The sample holds a few counts of this clone. The gene calls are TRBV14 and TRBJ2-7, with D possibly being TRBD1 (6 bases). The V end lost 1 base, the J end lost 0 bases, and 10 bases lay between the germline ends. The CDR3 is 15 amino acids. CDR1 is SGHDN, CDR2 FVKESK, per germline. The CDR3 DNA reads as TGTGCCAGCAGCCAAGGCCCAGGGGACTCCTACGAGCAGTACTTC. Protein sequence: CASSQGPGDSYEQYF.

The V and J genes are TRBV7-3 and TRBJ2-7, with TRBD1 matching 7 bases. V shed 2 bases and J 1 base; nucleotides not matched to a gene: 2. The germline V gene encodes CDR1 SGHTA and CDR2 FQGTGA. The CDR3 extends over 14 amino acids. CDR3 residues: CASSLGTESYEQYF. The CDR3 DNA sequence: TGTGCCAGCAGCTTAGGGACAGAATCCTACGAGCAGTACTTC.

This chain uses TRBV6-6 with TRBJ1-4, with D possibly matching TRBD1 (6 bases). V lost 6 bases and J lost 5, with 10 bases in between. The CDR3 is made up of 13 amino acids. The V gene's germline CDR1 is MNHNY and CDR2 SVGAGI (reference sequence). The CDR3 DNA follows: TGTGCCAGCAGCGGACAGACGAATGAAAAACTGTTTTTT. This encodes CASSGQTNEKLFF.

This clone was observed a few times. The rearrangement uses TRBV30 and TRBJ1-1; possible D gene TRBD1, 6 bases. The CDR3 loop spans 15 amino acids. V lost 7 bases to trimming and J lost 1 base, with 19 bases between them. The germline gives CDR1 GTSNPN, CDR2 SVGIG (reference sequence). In DNA, the CDR3 is TGTGCCTTGATGCAGGGGACTCCATCGAACACTGAAGCTTTCTTT. This codes for CALMQGTPSNTEAFF. Drawing the rest from reference TRBV30 and TRBJ1-1, the complete variable domain is SQTIHQWPATLVQPVGSPLSLECTVEGTSNPNLYWYRQAAGRGLQLLFYSVGIGQISSEVPQNLSASRPQDRQFILSSKKLLLSDSGFYLCALMQGTPSNTEAFFGQGTRLTVV.

This clone has only a few counts. The chain combines TRBV18 with TRBJ2-7, with TRBD1 matching over 10 bases. This CDR3 is built from 15 residues. Germline V lookup: CDR1 KGHSH, CDR2 LQKENI. V gave up 5 bases and J gave up 4 bases; unmatched junction bases: 8. The CDR3 loop reads CASSTIGTGVYEQYF. The CDR3 DNA reads TGTGCCAGCTCAACCATCGGGACAGGGGTGTACGAGCAGTACTTC.

This clone has just a few counts. The rearrangement links TRBV7-9 to TRBJ2-1; D is perhaps TRBD1 (6 bases). This CDR3 contains 14 residues. Germline CDR1 and CDR2: SEHNR and FQNEAQ (reference sequence). Trimming left V 1 base short and J 2 bases short, with 6 bases between. The CDR3 reads CASSLGQAYNEQFF. As DNA, the CDR3 is TGTGCCAGCAGCTTAGGACAGGCCTACAATGAGCAGTTCTTC.

The J gene is TRBJ1-4, the V gene TRBV28, with unresolved D. CDR3 size: 12 residues. CDR1 is MDHEN and CDR2 is SYDVKM in the germline V gene. The V gene lost 3 bases and the J gene lost 10 bases, with 9 bases spanning the gap. The CDR3: CASSFVPGKLFF. The CDR3 nucleotides read TGTGCCAGCAGTTTTGTCCCGGGAAAACTGTTTTTT.

There are a few counts of this clone. This sample includes further DNA sequences coding for the same CDR3. The chain joins TRBV5-1 to TRBJ2-5, with D possibly matching TRBD2 (5 bases). V was cut by 0 bases and J by 4 bases, with 10 bases left in between. This CDR3 comprises 14 residues. Germline assignment: CDR1 SGHRS and CDR2 YFSETQ. As DNA, the CDR3 is TGCGCCAGCAGCTTGGAGGTAGGGAGAGAGACCCAGTACTTC. Translated, it gives CASSLEVGRETQYF.

This clone was counted between two and nine times. The V and J genes are TRBV7-8 and TRBJ2-1; 14 nucleotides agree with TRBD2. This CDR3 contains 20 residues. With V trimmed by 1 base and J by 0 bases, 8 bases remained unmatched. Per the germline V gene, CDR1 is SGHVS and CDR2 is FQNEAQ. CDR3 coding DNA: TGTGCCAGCAGCTTAGTCGGGACTAGCGGGGGAGGGTTCTCCTACAATGAGCAGTTCTTC. It specifies CASSLVGTSGGGFSYNEQFF.

There are a few counts of this clone. Other DNA sequences in this specimen translate into the identical CDR3. This chain links TRBV13 with TRBJ1-6; weak D call: TRBD1 (5 bases). The CDR3 spans 14 residues. The V end lost 2 bases, the J end lost 10 bases, and 12 bases lay between the germline ends. The germline V gene encodes CDR1 PRHDT and CDR2 FYEKMQ (reference sequence). The DNA for the CDR3 is TGTGCCAGCAGCTTAACAGGAGGAGACTCACCCCTCCACTTT. It translates to CASSLTGGDSPLHF. Drawing the rest from reference TRBV13 and TRBJ1-6, the complete variable domain is AAGVIQSPRHLIKEKRETATLKCYPIPRHDTVYWYQQGPGQDPQFLISFYEKMQSDKGSIPDRFSAQQFSDYHSELNMSSLELGDSALYFCASSLTGGDSPLHFGNGTRLTVT.

The J gene is TRBJ2-7, the V gene TRBV25-1, with 7 positions matching TRBD1. The J segment lost 2 bases and the V segment lost 5 bases, leaving 15 bases of the junction unmatched. The germline CDR1 and CDR2 sequences are MGHDK and SYGVNS. CDR3 length: 17 residues. The CDR3, as DNA: TGTGCCAGCAGTCCAAGACAGGGTTTGGTCGCTGCCTACGAGCAGTACTTC. Translation: CASSPRQGLVAAYEQYF.

This clone was counted between two and nine times. The chain employs TRBV19 and TRBJ2-5; 9 bases line up with TRBD1. There are 14 residues in the CDR3. Germline CDR1 is LNHDA and CDR2 is SQIVND (reference sequence). With 7 bases clipped from V and 5 bases from J, the junction kept 8 bases outside the gene matches. The CDR3: CASTLTGGRETQYF. Written as DNA, the CDR3 is TGTGCCAGTACGCTTACAGGGGGCAGGGAGACCCAGTACTTC.

Only a few counts were recorded for this clone. J is TRBJ2-7 and V is TRBV5-1; 8 bases match TRBD1. This CDR3 has 14 amino acids. V shed 4 bases and J 3 bases; nucleotides not matched to a gene: 6. Germline CDR1 is SGHRS and CDR2 is YFSETQ. CDR3 DNA: TGCGCCAGCAGCCCACAACAGGGGGTCTACGAGCAGTACTTC. As protein: CASSPQQGVYEQYF.